This T cell receptor (beta chain) derives from a study of identical twins. CDR3 length equals 15 residues. V gave up 6 bases and J gave up 0 bases; unmatched junction bases: 6. Germline V CDR1 and CDR2: KGHSH, LQKENI. Healthy Caucasians, and only they, were the donors. TCRdb itself ran the 5' RACE reads through MiXCR, one entry per CDR3 protein. Of roughly 250,000 distinct CDR3 sequences listed, around 15% were seen once; the top ten hold around 9%. Sequenced input: memory (CD45RO+) T cells sorted from blood. The V gene is TRBV18, the J gene TRBJ2-5; 8 bases fit TRBD2. This receptor was identified in a woman between 18 and 29 years old in good health. The DNA of the CDR3 is TGTGCCAGCTCGAGCGGGGGCCGGTACCAAGAGACCCAGTACTTC. Translation gives CASSSGGRYQETQYF.